This T cell receptor beta chain was identified in a study of PD-1 blockade in classical Hodgkin lymphoma. Across the whole study: Nivolumab dosing for patients was 3 mg/kg, administered intravenously every 2 weeks. Study-wide results and caveats: Factors driving the repertoire differences, possibly disease activity or prior therapy, remain undefined. Relapsed/refractory patients reportedly had lower baseline diversity than newly diagnosed patients. In CD4+ cells, TCR diversity went up significantly by C4D1, but in CD8+ cells it did not.

This clone turned up a few times. Its antigen is not identified. The assay was immunoSEQ multiplex PCR, and TCRdb's table has in-frame clones only and misses some. In the table there are around 46,000 clones, roughly 75% of which are singletons. There are 13 residues in the CDR3. Trimming removed 7 bases at V and 9 bases at J, with 16 bases between. CDR1 and CDR2 from the germline V gene are SQVTM and ANQGSEA. Patients all relapsed after autologous stem cell transplantation, and there was variation in brentuximab vedotin exposure. The sample in question was peripheral blood mononuclear cells (PBMCs), obtained before the second cycle of nivolumab. J is TRBJ1-6 and V is TRBV29-1; no firm D call. This TCR derives from a human donor with classical Hodgkin lymphoma. This CDR3 reads CSAQEGPTSPLHF. The CDR3 bases are TGCAGCGCCCAGGAGGGTCCGACTTCACCCCTCCACTTT.